Described below is a single T cell receptor beta chain sequence and its context. The data originate from a study of blood T cell repertoires in COVID-19. Study information: The study drew acute and convalescent COVID-19 samples from the United States, Italy and Spain.

As handled by the study authors: Amplification of reference gene primers was used by the study to estimate nucleated cell counts. Some clones are missing from TCRdb's copy, which holds only in-frame ones; the method was immunoSEQ multiplex PCR. The V and J calls and the clone size are those of that table, but D and trimming were determined from the DNA. The sample lists 200,000 to 300,000 clones, 70% to 90% occurring once. The CDR3 contains 13 residues. V lost 3 bases and J 2 bases, leaving 7 bases between the germline ends. In germline, CDR1 is SEHNR, CDR2 FQNEAQ (reference sequence). This chain uses TRBV7-9 with TRBJ1-1; no reliable D call. The clonotype originates from a man under 40 with active or convalescent COVID-19. The sample comprised peripheral blood. The CDR3 protein is CASSFGSNTEAFF. DNA for the CDR3: TGTGCCAGCAGCTTTGGGAGTAACACTGAAGCTTTCTTT.